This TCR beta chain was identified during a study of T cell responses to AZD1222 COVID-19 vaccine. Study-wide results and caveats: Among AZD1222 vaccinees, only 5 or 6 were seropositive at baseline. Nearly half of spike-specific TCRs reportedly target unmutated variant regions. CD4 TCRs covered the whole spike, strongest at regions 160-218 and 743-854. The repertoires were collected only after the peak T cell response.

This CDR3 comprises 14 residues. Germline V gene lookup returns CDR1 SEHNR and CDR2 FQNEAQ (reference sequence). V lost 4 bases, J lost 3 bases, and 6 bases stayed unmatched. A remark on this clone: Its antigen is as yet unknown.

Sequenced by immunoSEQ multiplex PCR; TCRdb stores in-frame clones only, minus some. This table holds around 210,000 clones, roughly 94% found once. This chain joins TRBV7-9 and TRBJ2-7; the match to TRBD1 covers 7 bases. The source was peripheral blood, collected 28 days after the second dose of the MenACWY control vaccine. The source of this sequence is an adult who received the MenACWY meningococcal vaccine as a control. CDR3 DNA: TGTGCCAGCAGCTCCTTGGGACAGTTCTACGAGCAGTACTTC. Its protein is CASSSLGQFYEQYF.